This T cell receptor beta chain derives from a study of response to subunit inactivated influenza vaccine. The CDR3 spans 14 residues. Germline V gene data show CDR1 as SGHRS and CDR2 as YFSETQ. V lost 0 bases and J lost 0, with 6 bases in between. From the RT-PCR reads, TCRdb called clonotypes with MiXCR, one entry per CDR3 protein. The sample holds hundreds of thousands of distinct CDR3 sequences, 25% seen once. The TCR comes from a man aged 50 to 60 who received an inactivated influenza vaccine. This chain connects TRBV5-1 to TRBJ1-1; D ambiguous. Sequences were derived from CD4+ T cells sorted from PBMCs, sampled about 5 days after vaccination. Written as DNA, the CDR3 is TGCGCCAGCAGCTTGGAAACAGTGAACACTGAAGCTTTCTTT. It codes for CASSLETVNTEAFF.